This T cell receptor (beta chain) was captured in a study of immune characterization of retroperitoneal liposarcoma. This clonotype was recorded at least ten times. TCRdb processed the PCR reads anew with MiXCR; each CDR3 protein has one entry. The sample lists approximately 11,000 distinct CDR3 sequences, roughly a quarter seen once, with roughly 7.6% in the top ten. The CDR3 totals 14 residues. Germline V gives CDR1 MNHNS, CDR2 SASEGT. The V end was cut by 9 bases, the J end by 0 bases, with 11 bases between. Sequenced input: tumor tissue. The TCR comes from a male donor with retroperitoneal liposarcoma. J is TRBJ2-2 and V is TRBV6-1; D may be TRBD1 or TRBD2 (5 bases each). The CDR3 is CASRDGPNTGELFF. The CDR3 nucleotides are TGTGCCAGTCGGGACGGACCGAACACCGGGGAGCTGTTTTTT.